This entry is about one T cell receptor (beta chain). The antigen is unknown. This sample stems from a study of CD8+ T cells in alopecia areata. Findings of the study overall: Across lesional scalp, and particularly alopecia totalis/universalis, clonality surpassed that of normal scalp.

The authors extracted RNA and reverse transcribed it into cDNA as the sequencing template. The table came from immunoSEQ multiplex PCR; TCRdb's copy has only in-frame clones and leaves some out. The data show approximately 89,000 clones, about 53% seen once. Germline CDR1 and CDR2: MNHEY and SVGAGI. Trimming removed 8 bases from V and 3 bases from J; junction bases left unmatched: 5. The CDR3 runs 14 residues. The clonotype was recovered from a human donor with alopecia areata. The J gene is TRBJ2-2, the V gene TRBV6-5; 8 positions agree with TRBD2. Sequences were obtained from NKG2D-high CD8+ T cells sorted from blood. Here the CDR3 DNA reads TGTGCCAGCCGGGGGGGGACGGACACCGGGGAGCTGTTTTTT. Amino acids: CASRGGTDTGELFF.